This TCR beta chain was retrieved from a study of T cells expressing NK-cell markers. General study points: In roughly six donors, dominant NKG2C+ clonotypes were about 1.0-7.5% of CD8+ T cells. HCMV specificity of expanded NKG2C+ T cell clones remained unclear.

A word on this clonotype: Its antigen is undetermined.

This CDR3 spans 14 amino acids. Germline CDR1 reads DFQATT; CDR2 reads SNEGSKA (reference sequence). Generation of TCR beta cDNA was performed by 5'RACE template switching incorporating UMIs. TCRdb processed the 5' RACE reads again and assigns one entry to each CDR3 protein, with no DNA. The repertoire table contains approximately 460,000 distinct CDR3 sequences. Sequenced input: blood T cells: a sorted CD56 or NKG2C T cell subset, CD4+ or CD8+ T cells, or bulk PBMC T cells (not recorded which). The sequence derives from a woman between 18 and 70 years old in good health. The chain links TRBV20-1 to TRBJ2-2. The CDR3 spells CSARANLNTGELFF.